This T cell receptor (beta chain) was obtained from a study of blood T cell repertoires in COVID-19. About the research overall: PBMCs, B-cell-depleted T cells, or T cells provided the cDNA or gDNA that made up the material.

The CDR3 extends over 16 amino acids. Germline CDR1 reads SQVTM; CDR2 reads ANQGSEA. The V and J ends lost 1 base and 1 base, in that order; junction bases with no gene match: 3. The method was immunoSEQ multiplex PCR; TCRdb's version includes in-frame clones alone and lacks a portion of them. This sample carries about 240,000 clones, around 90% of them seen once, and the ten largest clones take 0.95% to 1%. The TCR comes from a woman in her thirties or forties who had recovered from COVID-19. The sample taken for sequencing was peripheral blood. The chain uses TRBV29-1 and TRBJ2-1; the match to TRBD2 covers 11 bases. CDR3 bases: TGCAGCGTTGAAGGGACTAGCGGGCTTTCCTACAATGAGCAGTTCTTC. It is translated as CSVEGTSGLSYNEQFF.